The present T cell receptor (beta chain) was sequenced within a study of early T cells in non-severe SARS-CoV-2 infection. The V gene lost 3 bases and the J gene lost 0 bases, with 5 bases spanning the gap. The CDR3 covers 13 residues. The V gene's germline CDR1 is SGHAT and CDR2 FQNNGV. Separate cDNA molecules each had unique molecular identifiers attached to them. Each CDR3 protein is one row after TCRdb ran MiXCR on the 5' RACE reads. The sample comprises 25,000 or so distinct CDR3 sequences, around 6% of which are singletons, and 2% to 3% rests with the top ten. This receptor was identified in an adult who was a healthcare worker with PCR-confirmed SARS-CoV-2 infection or an uninfected control (not recorded which). Sample: whole blood. The genes are TRBV11-2 and TRBJ1-1; unclear D gene. CDR3: CASSFQMNTEAFF. CDR3 coding DNA: TGTGCCAGCAGCTTTCAGATGAACACTGAAGCTTTCTTT.